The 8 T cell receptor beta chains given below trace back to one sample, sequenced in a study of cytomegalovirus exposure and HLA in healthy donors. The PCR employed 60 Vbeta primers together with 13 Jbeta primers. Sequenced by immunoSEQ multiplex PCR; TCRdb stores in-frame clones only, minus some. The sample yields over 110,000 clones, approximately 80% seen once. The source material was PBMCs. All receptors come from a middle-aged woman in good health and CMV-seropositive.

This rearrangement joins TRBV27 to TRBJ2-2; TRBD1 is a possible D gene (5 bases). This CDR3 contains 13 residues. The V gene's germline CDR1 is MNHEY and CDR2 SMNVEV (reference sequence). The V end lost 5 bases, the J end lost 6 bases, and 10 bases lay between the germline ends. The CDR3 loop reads CASSRRGAGELFF. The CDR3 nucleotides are TGTGCCAGCAGTCGTAGGGGTGCCGGGGAGCTGTTTTTT.

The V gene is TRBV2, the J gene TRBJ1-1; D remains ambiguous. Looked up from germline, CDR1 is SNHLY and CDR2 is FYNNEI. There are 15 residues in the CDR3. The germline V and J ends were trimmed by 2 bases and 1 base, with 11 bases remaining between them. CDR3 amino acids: CASSEYGQPNTEAFF. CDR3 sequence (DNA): TGTGCCAGCAGTGAATATGGGCAGCCGAACACTGAAGCTTTCTTT.

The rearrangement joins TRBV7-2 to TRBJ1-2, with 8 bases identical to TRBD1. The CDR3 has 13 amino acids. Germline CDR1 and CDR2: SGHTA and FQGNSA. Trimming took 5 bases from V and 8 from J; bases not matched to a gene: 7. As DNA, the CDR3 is TGTGCCAGCAGCCTGGACAGGGTAAAGGGCTACACCTTC. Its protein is CASSLDRVKGYTF. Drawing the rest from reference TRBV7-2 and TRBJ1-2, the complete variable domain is GAGVSQSPSNKVTEKGKDVELRCDPISGHTALYWYRQSLGQGLEFLIYFQGNSAPDKSGLPSDRFSAERTGGSVSTLTIQRTQQEDSAVYLCASSLDRVKGYTFGSGTRLTVV.

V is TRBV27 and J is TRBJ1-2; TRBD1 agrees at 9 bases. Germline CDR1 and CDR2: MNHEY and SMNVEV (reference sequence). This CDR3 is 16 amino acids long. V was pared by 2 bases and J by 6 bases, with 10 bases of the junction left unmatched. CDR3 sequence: CASSLTPGQGKDGYTF. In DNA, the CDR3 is TGTGCCAGCAGTTTAACCCCGGGACAGGGAAAGGATGGCTACACCTTC.

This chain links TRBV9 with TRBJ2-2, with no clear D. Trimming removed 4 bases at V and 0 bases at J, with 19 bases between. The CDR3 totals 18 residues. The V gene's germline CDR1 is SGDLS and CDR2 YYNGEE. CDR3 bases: TGTGCCAGCAGCCACATGTATCTCTTTGCGGCGAACACCGGGGAGCTGTTTTTT. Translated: CASSHMYLFAANTGELFF.

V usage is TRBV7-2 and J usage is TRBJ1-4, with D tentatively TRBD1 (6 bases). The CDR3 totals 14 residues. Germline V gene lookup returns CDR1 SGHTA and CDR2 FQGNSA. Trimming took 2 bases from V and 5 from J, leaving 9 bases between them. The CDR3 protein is CASSLYQGNEKLFF. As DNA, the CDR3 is TGTGCCAGCAGCTTATATCAGGGGAATGAAAAACTGTTTTTT.

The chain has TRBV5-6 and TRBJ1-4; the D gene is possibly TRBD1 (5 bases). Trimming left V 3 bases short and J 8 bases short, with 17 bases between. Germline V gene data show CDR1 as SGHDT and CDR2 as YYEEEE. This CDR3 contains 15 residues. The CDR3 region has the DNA TGTGCCAGCAGCTACAGGCTCCTCTCGAGGGAAAAACTGTTTTTT. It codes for CASSYRLLSREKLFF.

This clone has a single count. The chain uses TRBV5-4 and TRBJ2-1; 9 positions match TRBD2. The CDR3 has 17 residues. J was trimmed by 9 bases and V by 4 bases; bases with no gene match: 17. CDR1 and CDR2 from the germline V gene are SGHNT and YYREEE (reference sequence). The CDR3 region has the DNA TGTGCCAGCAGCGACGGTACTAGCGGGCACTTACCCGGTGAGCAGTTCTTC. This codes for CASSDGTSGHLPGEQFF.